These 32 T cell receptor beta chains came from one sample sequenced in a study of cytomegalovirus exposure and HLA in healthy donors. The PCR used 60 Vbeta and 13 Jbeta primers. Profiling relied on immunoSEQ multiplex PCR, and the TCRdb table lists in-frame clones only, not all of them. In the table there are approximately 170,000 clones, approximately 84% of which are singletons. Specimen: PBMCs. The source is a man aged 45-65 years in good health and CMV-seropositive.

This chain uses TRBV6-5 with TRBJ2-1; D remains unclear. Germline-derived CDR1 and CDR2 are MNHEY and SVGAGI. The CDR3 runs 13 residues. Trimming took 6 bases from V and 1 from J, leaving 7 bases between them. As DNA, the CDR3 is TGTGCCAGCAGGTCCAGTTCCTACAATGAGCAGTTCTTC. It is translated as CASRSSSYNEQFF.

The rearrangement links TRBV10-3 to TRBJ2-7; possible D gene TRBD1, 6 bases. The CDR3 extends over 14 amino acids. V was clipped by 11 bases and J by 0 bases, with 17 bases between them. Germline V gives CDR1 ENHRY, CDR2 SYGVKD. This chain's CDR3 is CAARGDTLSYEQYF. The CDR3 DNA reads as TGTGCCGCCCGAGGGGACACTCTCTCCTACGAGCAGTACTTC.

This clone showed up just a few times. The gene calls are TRBV5-1 and TRBJ1-1; the D is unclear. Between the trimmed V and J ends, which lost 6 bases and 7 bases, there was a span of 19 bases. The CDR3 is 14 amino acids. CDR1 is SGHRS, CDR2 YFSETQ, per germline. In DNA form, the CDR3 reads TGCGCCAGCACCACCGGAGGAGTAACAGATGAAGCTTTCTTT. Translated, it gives CASTTGGVTDEAFF. Based on the CDR3 plus reference TRBV5-1 and TRBJ1-1, the full variable domain is KAGVTQTPRYLIKTRGQQVTLSCSPISGHRSVSWYQQTPGQGLQFLFEYFSETQRNKGNFPGRFSGRQFSNSRSEMNVSTLELGDSALYLCASTTGGVTDEAFFGQGTRLTVV.

Only a few counts were recorded for this clone. The J gene is TRBJ2-2, the V gene TRBV7-6; 7 bases map to TRBD2. V was clipped by 0 bases and J by 0 bases; unmatched bases: 7. CDR1 and CDR2 (germline): SGHVS, FNYEAQ. The CDR3 spans 18 residues. This CDR3 reads CASSLAHGGSTNTGELFF. The CDR3 bases are TGTGCCAGCAGCTTAGCGCACGGGGGGTCTACGAACACCGGGGAGCTGTTTTTT.

This sequence joins TRBV29-1 and TRBJ1-4; 7 nucleotides agree with TRBD1. Germline loops: CDR1 SQVTM, CDR2 ANQGSEA. Germline trimming cut 4 bases from V and 1 base from J; bases unmatched to any gene: 12. This CDR3 spans 17 amino acids. The CDR3 region has the DNA TGCAGCGTTGGGGGTAATAGACAGGGCGGAACTAATGAAAAACTGTTTTTT. This sequence encodes CSVGGNRQGGTNEKLFF.

In this sample, this clone turned up a few times. The gene calls are TRBV2 and TRBJ2-7; D not certain. Trimming removed 6 bases from V and 2 bases from J, with 14 bases in between. The CDR3 is made up of 14 amino acids. The germline V gene encodes CDR1 SNHLY and CDR2 FYNNEI. The DNA for the CDR3 is TGTGCCAGCAGAGATACATACTACGCCTACGAGCAGTACTTC. This sequence encodes CASRDTYYAYEQYF.

The chain recombines TRBV4-1 with TRBJ2-3, with D unresolved. The CDR3 spans 14 residues. CDR1 and CDR2 from the germline V gene are MGHRA and YSYEKL. V lost 2 bases and J 1 base, leaving 7 bases between the germline ends. CDR3 residues: CASSQNPGTDTQYF. The CDR3 bases are TGCGCCAGCAGCCAAAATCCCGGCACAGATACGCAGTATTTT.

V gene TRBV28 combines with J gene TRBJ2-2, with 7 positions matching TRBD1. Trimming cost V 6 bases and J 6 bases; bases outside gene matches: 10. Germline V gene lookup returns CDR1 MDHEN and CDR2 SYDVKM. The CDR3 covers 15 residues. The CDR3 bases are TGTGCCAGCAGAGTCCTAGGGGGCGGCGCCGGGGAGCTGTTTTTT. Translation gives CASRVLGGGAGELFF.

The V gene is TRBV7-2, the J gene TRBJ1-1, with unresolved D. The germline V gene encodes CDR1 SGHTA and CDR2 FQGNSA. Trimming cost V 3 bases and J 0 bases, with 8 bases left between them. The CDR3 loop spans 14 amino acids. Written as DNA, the CDR3 is TGTGCCAGCAGCTTGGAGTTTTTGAACACTGAAGCTTTCTTT. It is translated as CASSLEFLNTEAFF. Looking up the rest from reference TRBV7-2 and TRBJ1-1 gives the full variable domain: GAGVSQSPSNKVTEKGKDVELRCDPISGHTALYWYRQSLGQGLEFLIYFQGNSAPDKSGLPSDRFSAERTGGSVSTLTIQRTQQEDSAVYLCASSLEFLNTEAFFGQGTRLTVV.

This clone showed up just once. V is TRBV6-5 and J is TRBJ2-7, with D perhaps TRBD2 (7 bases). This CDR3 region has 14 residues. Trimming removed 5 bases at V and 6 bases at J, with 17 bases between. From germline, CDR1 is MNHEY and CDR2 SVGAGI. CDR3 nucleotides: TGTGCCAGCAGTACAGGGATTGGGGGGGCCGAGCAGTACTTC. Its translation: CASSTGIGGAEQYF.

This chain connects TRBV2 to TRBJ2-6; 7 nucleotides align to TRBD2. Germline CDR1 is SNHLY and CDR2 is FYNNEI. There are 16 residues in the CDR3. J gave up 2 bases and V 5 bases, and 6 bases lay outside the gene matches. The CDR3, as DNA: TGTGCCAGCAGTCACCCACGGGGGGCTGGGGCCAACGTCCTGACTTTC. Translated, it gives CASSHPRGAGANVLTF.

CDR3 residues: CSVHRDRGAEAFF. The CDR3 DNA follows: TGCAGCGTTCATAGGGACAGAGGCGCTGAAGCTTTCTTT. The chain joins TRBV29-1 to TRBJ1-1; 7 bases agree with TRBD1. The V gene end was trimmed by 5 bases and the J gene end by 6 bases; junction bases not matched to a gene: 9. Germline CDR1 is SQVTM and CDR2 is ANQGSEA. The CDR3 is 13 residues long.

V and J are TRBV4-2 and TRBJ1-1, with D possibly matching TRBD1 (5 bases). Germline values: CDR1 LGHNA, CDR2 YNFKEQ. The CDR3 contains 17 residues. The V end was cut by 4 bases, the J end by 0 bases, with 18 bases between. DNA for the CDR3: TGTGCCAGCAGCCCCCAAAGGGGCGCGGGGATGAACACTGAAGCTTTCTTT. It codes for CASSPQRGAGMNTEAFF.

The rearrangement joins TRBV4-3 to TRBJ1-2; TRBD1 might be the D (6 bases). Germline V gene sequence: CDR1 LGHNA, CDR2 YSLEER. Trimming took off 4 bases at V and 6 bases at J, with 15 bases between the two ends. This CDR3 spans 14 amino acids. The CDR3 region is CASSLGYRVDGYTF. CDR3 DNA sequence: TGCGCCAGCAGCCTTGGGTACAGGGTGGATGGCTACACCTTC.

This rearrangement joins TRBV5-1 to TRBJ2-2, with 11 bases aligning to TRBD2. Unmatched junction bases numbered 5, after V lost 4 bases and J lost 6 bases. Per the germline V gene, CDR1 is SGHRS and CDR2 is YFSETQ. This CDR3 spans 15 amino acids. CDR3 sequence reads: CASSPQTSGAGELFF. CDR3 sequence (DNA): TGCGCCAGCAGCCCACAGACTAGCGGGGCCGGGGAGCTGTTTTTT.

V and J are TRBV6-1 and TRBJ1-2; 7 positions match TRBD1. The V and J ends lost 4 bases and 6 bases, in that order; junction bases with no gene match: 14. This CDR3 contains 16 residues. Germline V gene data show CDR1 as MNHNS and CDR2 as SASEGT. CDR3 sequence: CASSGLFRGRGNGYTF. The CDR3, as DNA: TGTGCCAGCAGTGGGTTATTTCGCGGCAGGGGGAATGGCTACACCTTC.

The J gene is TRBJ2-7, the V gene TRBV4-3; 9 positions agree with TRBD1. The germline V gene encodes CDR1 LGHNA and CDR2 YSLEER. The junction had 6 bases not matched to a gene; V was cut back by 0 bases and J by 6 bases. This CDR3 contains 15 residues. As DNA, the CDR3 is TGCGCCAGCAGCCAAGACCCGTGGGACAGGGTCGAGCAGTACTTC. Protein sequence: CASSQDPWDRVEQYF.

CDR3 in DNA: TGCGCCAGCAGCCATGAAAAGACAGGGCGAATGGGCTACACCTTC. It codes for CASSHEKTGRMGYTF. The chain combines TRBV4-3 with TRBJ1-2, with TRBD1 matching 7 bases. V shed 3 bases and J 8 bases; nucleotides not matched to a gene: 12. This CDR3 region has 15 residues. The germline V gene encodes CDR1 LGHNA and CDR2 YSLEER.

About this clone itself: The same CDR3 can be traced to other DNA sequences in this sample. The chain uses TRBV18 and TRBJ2-5; TRBD2 might be the D (5 bases). The germline gives CDR1 KGHSH, CDR2 LQKENI. The CDR3 contains 13 residues. V was clipped by 6 bases and J by 2 bases, with 10 bases between them. CDR3 loop: CASSPGLQETQYF. The CDR3 nucleotides read TGTGCCAGCTCCCCCGGACTGCAAGAGACCCAGTACTTC. The variable domain in full, with the rest retrieved from reference TRBV18 and TRBJ2-5, is NAGVMQNPRHLVRRRGQEARLRCSPMKGHSHVYWYRQLPEEGLKFMVYLQKENIIDESGMPKERFSAEFPKEGPSILRIQQVVRGDSAAYFCASSPGLQETQYFGPGTRLLVL.

The chain couples TRBV5-1 to TRBJ2-7, with 11 bases that match TRBD2. After removal of 4 bases from V and 1 base from J, the junction contained 10 bases not matched to a gene. In germline, CDR1 is SGHRS, CDR2 YFSETQ. This CDR3 region has 17 residues. The CDR3 DNA is TGCGCCAGCAGCCCCTTGACTAGCGGGACGGGGTCCTACGAGCAGTACTTC. Protein product: CASSPLTSGTGSYEQYF. Variable domain in full (rest from reference TRBV5-1 and TRBJ2-7): KAGVTQTPRYLIKTRGQQVTLSCSPISGHRSVSWYQQTPGQGLQFLFEYFSETQRNKGNFPGRFSGRQFSNSRSEMNVSTLELGDSALYLCASSPLTSGTGSYEQYFGPGTRLTVT.

The chain joins TRBV7-6 to TRBJ1-6, with TRBD1 identical over 7 bases. The CDR3 consists of 18 residues. In germline, CDR1 is SGHVS, CDR2 FNYEAQ. Trimming removed 5 bases from V and 0 bases from J; junction bases left unmatched: 10. The CDR3 here is CASSPEAAGGSYNSPLHF. Here the CDR3 DNA reads TGTGCCAGCAGCCCCGAAGCGGCAGGGGGCTCCTATAATTCACCCCTCCACTTT.

The genes are TRBV11-3 and TRBJ2-3, with D perhaps TRBD2 (5 bases). The CDR3 contains 13 residues. Trimming cost V 3 bases and J 4 bases, with 8 bases left between them. The germline gives CDR1 SGHNT, CDR2 YENEEA. CDR3 residues: CASSLGAADTQYF. CDR3 in DNA: TGTGCCAGCAGCTTGGGAGCCGCAGATACGCAGTATTTT.

The rearrangement joins TRBV6-5 to TRBJ2-7, with TRBD2 matching 11 bases. Germline CDR1 and CDR2: MNHEY and SVGAGI. Trimming removed 5 bases from V and 4 bases from J; junction bases left unmatched: 4. There are 14 residues in the CDR3. The CDR3 DNA follows: TGTGCCAGCAGTAAGGGACTAGCGGCGTACGAGCAGTACTTC. This translates into CASSKGLAAYEQYF.

The chain recombines TRBV7-2 with TRBJ2-7, with 8 bases fitting TRBD1. Germline loops: CDR1 SGHTA, CDR2 FQGNSA. The CDR3 consists of 15 residues. The J segment lost 3 bases and the V segment lost 4 bases, leaving 8 bases of the junction unmatched. The CDR3 spells CASSSASGTGYEQYF. The CDR3 bases are TGTGCCAGCAGCTCCGCCTCCGGGACAGGCTACGAGCAGTACTTC.

This chain connects TRBV5-5 to TRBJ1-1; 10 bases match TRBD1. The germline CDR1 and CDR2 sequences are SGHKS and YYEKEE (reference sequence). The CDR3 runs to 14 residues. Trimming cost V 3 bases and J 4 bases; bases outside gene matches: 3. CDR3 nucleotide sequence: TGTGCCAGCAGCTGGACAGGGGGACTCACTGAAGCTTTCTTT. Translating gives CASSWTGGLTEAFF.

This sequence joins TRBV5-4 and TRBJ1-2, with 7 bases that match TRBD1. Germline CDR1 reads SGHNT; CDR2 reads YYREEE (reference sequence). The J segment lost 2 bases and the V segment lost 4 bases, leaving 8 bases of the junction unmatched. The CDR3 length is 15 residues. The CDR3 reads CASSLTTGSNYGYTF. CDR3 in DNA: TGTGCCAGCAGCCTGACGACAGGGTCCAACTATGGCTACACCTTC.

V usage is TRBV30 and J usage is TRBJ2-3; the match to TRBD2 covers 8 bases. The V and J ends lost 2 bases and 3 bases, in that order; junction bases with no gene match: 7. The CDR3 has 15 residues. The V gene's germline CDR1 is GTSNPN and CDR2 SVGIG (reference sequence). CDR3 protein: CAWSMGGGLTDTQYF. In nucleotides, the CDR3 is TGTGCCTGGAGTATGGGCGGGGGGTTGACAGATACGCAGTATTTT. The complete variable domain, with remaining parts taken from reference TRBV30 and TRBJ2-3, reads SQTIHQWPATLVQPVGSPLSLECTVEGTSNPNLYWYRQAAGRGLQLLFYSVGIGQISSEVPQNLSASRPQDRQFILSSKKLLLSDSGFYLCAWSMGGGLTDTQYFGPGTRLTVL.

The J gene is TRBJ2-2, the V gene TRBV9; no definite D call. Germline loops: CDR1 SGDLS, CDR2 YYNGEE. V lost 0 bases and J 0 bases, leaving 12 bases between the germline ends. CDR3 length: 17 amino acids. CDR3 in amino acids: CASSVVGAIANTGELFF. The CDR3 DNA sequence: TGTGCCAGCAGCGTAGTTGGAGCGATCGCGAACACCGGGGAGCTGTTTTTT.

This chain links TRBV30 with TRBJ2-1; 12 positions agree with TRBD2. Trimming removed 1 base from V and 4 bases from J; junction bases left unmatched: 2. The CDR3 consists of 15 residues. The germline V gene has CDR1 GTSNPN and CDR2 SVGIG (reference sequence). CDR3: CAWSGGLAGYNEQFF. CDR3 bases: TGTGCCTGGAGTGGCGGACTAGCGGGGTACAATGAGCAGTTCTTC. Drawing the rest from reference TRBV30 and TRBJ2-1, the complete variable domain is SQTIHQWPATLVQPVGSPLSLECTVEGTSNPNLYWYRQAAGRGLQLLFYSVGIGQISSEVPQNLSASRPQDRQFILSSKKLLLSDSGFYLCAWSGGLAGYNEQFFGPGTRLTVL.

This chain links TRBV30 with TRBJ2-7; 8 nucleotides match TRBD1. From germline, CDR1 is GTSNPN and CDR2 SVGIG (reference sequence). The junction had 3 bases not matched to a gene; V was cut back by 2 bases and J by 3 bases. The CDR3 runs to 13 residues. DNA of the CDR3: TGTGCCTGGAGTTCTGGACAGGGCTACGAGCAGTACTTC. It encodes CAWSSGQGYEQYF. The full variable domain, completed using reference TRBV30 and TRBJ2-7, is SQTIHQWPATLVQPVGSPLSLECTVEGTSNPNLYWYRQAAGRGLQLLFYSVGIGQISSEVPQNLSASRPQDRQFILSSKKLLLSDSGFYLCAWSSGQGYEQYFGPGTRLTVT.

The chain carries TRBV2 and TRBJ1-5; the D gene is possibly TRBD1 (6 bases). In germline, CDR1 is SNHLY, CDR2 FYNNEI. Trimming stripped 3 bases from V and 5 bases from J, with 11 bases between. There are 14 residues in the CDR3. The CDR3 DNA reads TGTGCCAGCAGTGAGCAGGGGCGTTATCAGCCCCAGCATTTT. This encodes CASSEQGRYQPQHF.

The chain couples TRBV28 to TRBJ2-4, with a weak D call TRBD2 (5 bases). Germline V gives CDR1 MDHEN, CDR2 SYDVKM. Deletions cut 3 bases from V and 4 bases from J, with 10 bases between. The CDR3 totals 14 residues. CDR3 nucleotides: TGTGCCAGCAGTTTGGGCGGGCGGAAAAACATTCAGTACTTC. Amino acids: CASSLGGRKNIQYF.